This T cell receptor (beta chain) was identified during a study of vaccination and CD4 T cells after COVID-19. This clonotype showed up just a few times. Its antigen is unknown. Germline lookup yields CDR1 MNHNS and CDR2 SASEGT. The CDR3 runs 14 residues. Unmatched junction bases numbered 13, after V lost 11 bases and J lost 6 bases. The Oncomine TCR Beta short-read assay generated sequence data from the DNA of cultured CD4+ T cells. MiXCR, applied by TCRdb to the PCR reads, yields one record per CDR3 protein. The sample contains approximately 20,000 distinct CDR3 sequences, 52% of which appear only once. As for treatment: roughly 11-day PBMC culture with coronavirus spike peptide pools or control peptides (ViraFEST assay). Once peptide pools had expanded antigen-specific T cells, ViraFEST sequenced TCRs. Investigators isolated CD4+ T cells by negative selection after roughly 10 days of culture.

The clonotype was recovered from a human donor who had recovered from COVID-19. The chain is built from TRBV6-1 and TRBJ2-7; TRBD1 matches at 10 bases. Sequenced material: CD4+ T cells from blood, cultured in vitro. The CDR3 DNA reads TGTGCCCTCGGCTCGGGGGGACAGGGGCGCGAGCAGTACTTC. Its translation: CALGSGGQGREQYF.